One sample yielded the 5 T cell receptor beta chains listed below, sequenced in a study of long-term antiretroviral therapy in people with HIV (dated by TCRdb to the early 2020s). The immunoSEQ hsTCRB v3.0 assay was used at survey level resolution to sequence the TRB variable region. What TCRdb holds here is the immuneACCESS table cut down to in-frame rearrangements. Part of the clones is not present; checked against another copy, under half of the missing clones reflect an unresolved V gene, and the others are unexplained. The sample table shows 20,000 to 30,000 clones, and 84% are seen once. Clones ranked in the top ten supply 2% to 2.5% of the sample. The sample consisted of unsorted PBMCs, taken 3 years after starting antiretroviral therapy. The origin of the receptors is a man in his fifties with HIV.

This clone was counted a single time. This chain uses TRBV4-3 with TRBJ1-2, with D perhaps TRBD1 (6 bases). The CDR3 is 15 residues long. Trimming took off 3 bases at V and 0 bases at J, with 11 bases between the two ends. Germline CDR1 is LGHNA and CDR2 is YSLEER. The CDR3 loop reads CASSHSGTTNYGYTF. In DNA form, the CDR3 reads TGCGCCAGCAGCCACTCCGGGACAACTAACTATGGCTACACCTTC.

The V call is TRBV5-5, the J call TRBJ1-5, with D uncertain. Germline V CDR1 and CDR2: SGHKS, YYEKEE (reference sequence). CDR3 size: 15 residues. Trimming shortened V by 4 bases and J by 1 base, and 12 bases separated the two germline ends. CDR3 region: CASSPTLGSNQPQHF. The CDR3 bases are TGTGCCAGCAGCCCTACCCTAGGCAGCAATCAGCCCCAGCATTTT. Based on the CDR3 plus reference TRBV5-5 and TRBJ1-5, the full variable domain is DAGVTQSPTHLIKTRGQQVTLRCSPISGHKSVSWYQQVLGQGPQFIFQYYEKEERGRGNFPDRFSARQFPNYSSELNVNALLLGDSALYLCASSPTLGSNQPQHFGDGTRLSIL.

The V and J genes are TRBV7-2 and TRBJ2-7; a possible D gene is TRBD1 (6 bases). V was pared by 5 bases and J by 3 bases, with 11 bases between. CDR1 and CDR2 from the germline V gene are SGHTA and FQGNSA. The CDR3 totals 13 residues. DNA of the CDR3: TGTGCCAGCAGCGTACTCAGGGGCTACGAGCAGTACTTC. This translates into CASSVLRGYEQYF.

The chain uses TRBV9 and TRBJ2-2; D is unclear. Germline CDR1 is SGDLS and CDR2 is YYNGEE. The CDR3 is made up of 14 amino acids. V lost 0 bases and J lost 5, with 8 bases in between. CDR3 loop: CASSVAVQTGELFF. DNA of the CDR3: TGTGCCAGCAGCGTAGCCGTCCAAACCGGGGAGCTGTTTTTT.

For the CDR3, the DNA is TGTGCCAGCAGTTTATTCCGGGACAGGGTCTACGAGCAGTACTTC. This translates into CASSLFRDRVYEQYF. The V gene is TRBV27, the J gene TRBJ2-7, with 9 positions matching TRBD1. The CDR3 runs 15 residues. Losses at the gene ends were 1 base for V and 3 bases for J; bases not matched to a gene: 4. Germline values: CDR1 MNHEY, CDR2 SMNVEV (reference sequence).